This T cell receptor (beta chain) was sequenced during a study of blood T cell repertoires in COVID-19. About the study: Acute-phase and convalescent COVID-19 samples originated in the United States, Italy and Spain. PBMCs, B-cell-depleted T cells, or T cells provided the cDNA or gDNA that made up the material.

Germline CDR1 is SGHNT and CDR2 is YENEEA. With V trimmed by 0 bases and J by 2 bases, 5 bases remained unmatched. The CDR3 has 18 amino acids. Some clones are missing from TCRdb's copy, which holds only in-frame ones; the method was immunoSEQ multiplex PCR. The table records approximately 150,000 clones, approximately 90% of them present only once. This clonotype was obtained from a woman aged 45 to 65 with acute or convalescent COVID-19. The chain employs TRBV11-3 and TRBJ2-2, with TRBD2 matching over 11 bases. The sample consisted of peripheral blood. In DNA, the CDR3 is TGTGCCAGCAGCTTAGAGGCTCTAGCGGGAGGTAACACCGGGGAGCTGTTTTTT. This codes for CASSLEALAGGNTGELFF.